Listed below are T cell receptor beta chains from one sample, sequenced in a study of PD-L1 blockade in urothelial cancer. The data were produced by immunoSEQ multiplex PCR, yet TCRdb's version contains in-frame clones alone and is incomplete. Among around 22,000 clones, 87% were seen once, and the ten largest hold approximately 2.8%. Material: PBMCs, obtained around atezolizumab (anti-PD-L1) treatment. These receptor sequences come from a man aged 50 to 59 with urothelial cancer. CDR3s leave out the opening cysteine and the closing phenylalanine or tryptophan. Fields, in order: V gene, clone size, CDR3 protein. Clone size, where shown, is once, few, many, or a class for clones that have expanded.

TRBV4-1 . ASSQVFETGANVLT
TRBV19 . ASSYIGDEQF
TRBV11-1 few ASSSRKGAGELF
TRBV5-1 . ASSLTGTGKETQY
TRBV7-9 . ASSLVGTSGSGETQY
TRBV4-1 few ASSQVGQLYGYT
TRBV10-2 . ASKTSMREQF
TRBV5-4 few ASSLFRTSGDTEAF
TRBV28 . ASTSGSSDTQY
TRBV9 . ASSEGISGIYEQY
TRBV30 . AWYTGTSGY
TRBV7-9 . ASSLAGGPSGTDTQY
TRBV5-5 . ASSLNGAGTDTQY
TRBV9 . ASSARRDRAYGYT
TRBV11-2 . ASSLDRRGQPQH
TRBV29-1 . SVVAGDRLYEQY
TRBV10-3 . ATRGAADTEAF
TRBV11-3 . ASSRSGGNTDTQY
TRBV4-1 . ASSQLSSGPKETQY
TRBV27 . ASSLSRLAGSSQY
TRBV5-1 . ASSLVGQKTGELF
TRBV5-1 . ASSLGTSGSVFYNEQF
TRBV29-1 . SVVGRNTGELF
TRBV7-6 . ASSNSGETQYQETQY
TRBV2 . ASSEAGLAGTALDEQF
TRBV20-1 . SARQDGYT
TRBV7-9 . ASSSSGGPTSSLY
TRBV6-6 . ASSKLAGLAYEQY
TRBV5-4 . ASSLASSEQY
TRBV6-4 . ASSLLAGALNEQF
TRBV29-1 . SVVRTALSNTEAF
TRBV18 . ASSPPSRYNEQF
TRBV19 . ASSWPYNQPQH
TRBV19 . ASSGTSGRADEQF
TRBV20-1 . SASNIYEQY
TRBV28 . ASTKTSGLVGTDTQY
TRBV28 . ASRGRDRGGLREQY
TRBV6-5 medium-sized ASYPTGTGAGYT
TRBV5-1 . ASSLNRGENYGYT
TRBV25-1 . ASRDREFPHNEKLF
TRBV6-5 . ASSYSSSGGNGYT
TRBV18 . ASSPLPLTSGGNEQF
TRBV11-3 . ASSLGRNTEAF
TRBV5-1 . ASKGNGELF
TRBV5-1 . ASRETGNYGYT
TRBV30 . AWSVRGLETQY
TRBV16 . ASSHPLWDRGSYEQY
TRBV2 . ASSEACAGGLYEQY
TRBV10-3 . AITPGQNTGELF
TRBV10-3 . AISEVGQGPQETQY
TRBV10-1 . ASSMGQGNIQY
TRBV9 . ASSAQGNYGYT
TRBV7-2 . ASRRAGGNQPQH